The 18 T cell receptor beta chains presented below share a single source sample, sequenced in a study of type 1 and type 2 diabetes patients. Genomic DNA was the PCR template. The TCR beta CDR3 region was amplified using 30 forward and 13 reverse primers. TCRdb re-analysed the multiplex PCR reads in MiXCR, keeping a single row per CDR3 protein. The data contain fewer than 300,000 distinct CDR3 sequences, 40% to 50% of them singletons. The sample was peripheral blood mononuclear cells (PBMCs). Source of these receptors: a man aged 18 to 30 with type 2 diabetes.

This clonotype has more than one count but fewer than ten. V and J are TRBV12-3 or TRBV12-4 and TRBJ1-1; D possibly corresponds to TRBD1 (5 bases). Trimming took 6 bases from V and 5 from J, leaving 13 bases between them. The CDR3 length is 13 residues. The CDR3 sequence is CASSRAGRTEAFF. The CDR3 bases are TGTGCCAGCAGCCGAGCAGGGAGGACTGAAGCTTTCTTT.

On this clonotype itself: The junction departs from germline at one end; a sequencing error may be responsible. The V gene is TRBV6-5, the J gene TRBJ1-1; D gene unclear. This CDR3 is 11 amino acids long. CDR1 is MNHEY, CDR2 SVGAGI, per germline. CDR3 sequence reads: CASSYLTETFF. CDR3 coding DNA: TGTGCCAGCAGTTACCTCACTGAAACTTTCTTT.

On this clonotype itself: This may be a read error, as it is one base from a much larger clone. This sequence joins TRBV7-8 and TRBJ2-7, with D possibly TRBD2 on 7 matching bases. CDR1 is SGHVS and CDR2 is FQNEAQ in the germline V gene. Trimming stripped 1 base from V and 5 bases from J, with 18 bases between. The CDR3 loop spans 16 amino acids. The CDR3 DNA reads as TGTGCCAGCAGCTTAGTGAGGGGGGGAATGGCCCACGAGCAGTACTTC. Residues: CASSLVRGGMAHEQYF.

The chain has TRBV6-1 and TRBJ2-5, with 9 bases lining up with TRBD2. The CDR3 contains 15 residues. V gave up 7 bases and J gave up 0 bases; unmatched junction bases: 6. Germline assignment: CDR1 MNHNS and CDR2 SASEGT. CDR3 protein: CASKFSGGHQETQYF. As DNA, the CDR3 is TGTGCCAGCAAGTTTAGCGGGGGTCACCAAGAGACCCAGTACTTC.

This clonotype was counted ten times or more. This rearrangement joins TRBV15 to TRBJ2-7; TRBD1 matches 9 bases. Trimming removed 1 base from V and 3 bases from J; junction bases left unmatched: 4. The CDR3 runs to 15 residues. Germline V lookup: CDR1 LNHNV, CDR2 YYDKDF (reference sequence). The CDR3: CATSRVRDRVYEQYF. The DNA for the CDR3 is TGTGCCACCAGCAGAGTCCGGGACAGGGTCTACGAGCAGTACTTC.

The table lists this clonotype with many counts. J is TRBJ1-2 and V is TRBV7-6; 8 bases agree with TRBD1. In germline, CDR1 is SGHVS, CDR2 FNYEAQ. V was pared by 0 bases and J by 7 bases, with 4 bases of the junction left unmatched. CDR3 length equals 14 residues. The CDR3: CASSLAVQGGGYTF. The CDR3 DNA is TGTGCCAGCAGCTTAGCCGTACAGGGGGGTGGCTACACCTTC.

The V call is TRBV7-2, the J call TRBJ2-5, with 7 bases fitting TRBD2. Germline lookup yields CDR1 SGHTA and CDR2 FQGNSA. The CDR3 is 15 amino acids. With 6 bases clipped from V and 3 bases from J, the junction kept 10 bases outside the gene matches. CDR3 bases: TGTGCCAGCAGTATCAGCGGGGAGTATGAAGAGACCCAGTACTTC. It is translated as CASSISGEYEETQYF.

The J gene is TRBJ1-1, the V gene TRBV28; D is undetermined. V lost 5 bases and J lost 0, with 7 bases in between. The V gene's germline CDR1 is MDHEN and CDR2 SYDVKM. CDR3 length equals 13 residues. In DNA form, the CDR3 reads TGTGCCAGCAGTGTATACATGAACACTGAAGCTTTCTTT. Amino acids: CASSVYMNTEAFF.

The chain links TRBV12-3 or TRBV12-4 to TRBJ2-3, with 11 bases fitting TRBD2. V was clipped by 5 bases and J by 0 bases; unmatched bases: 7. The CDR3 consists of 17 residues. Here the CDR3 reads CASSKHRTSGSTDTQYF. The CDR3 DNA reads as TGTGCCAGCAGTAAGCACAGGACTAGCGGGAGCACAGATACGCAGTATTTT.

This chain connects TRBV7-3 to TRBJ2-7; D assignment may be TRBD1 or TRBD2 (7 bases each). Between the trimmed V and J ends, which lost 4 bases and 5 bases, there was a span of 18 bases. The CDR3 covers 15 residues. Germline CDR1 and CDR2: SGHTA and FQGTGA. The CDR3 reads CASSCQRDRSNEQYF. DNA for the CDR3: TGTGCCAGCAGCTGCCAGCGGGACAGATCAAACGAGCAGTACTTC.

For this clonotype: The junction does not match germline at one end; this may be a read error. The chain is built from TRBV4-2 and TRBJ1-1; 7 positions match TRBD1. In germline, CDR1 is LGHNA, CDR2 YNFKEQ. This CDR3 comprises 15 residues. CDR3 DNA sequence: TGTGCCAGCAGCTCCCGGACAGGAGGGAACACTGAGGCTTTCTTT. Its protein is CASSSRTGGNTEAFF.

This clonotype was counted a few times. Mismatch with germline at one junction end may stem from a read error. This sequence joins TRBV13 and TRBJ2-7; D perhaps matches TRBD2 (6 bases). The CDR3 is 13 amino acids. Per germline, CDR1 PRHDT and CDR2 FYEKMQ (reference sequence). CDR3 amino acids: CASRLGGVPEQYF. The DNA of the CDR3 is TGTGCCAGCAGATTAGGCGGGGTTCCCGAGCAGTACTTC.

The CDR3 loop is CASSLYPSRADGYTF. CDR3 DNA sequence: TGCGCCAGCAGCTTGTACCCTTCGAGGGCGGACGGCTACACCTTC. The chain uses TRBV5-1 and TRBJ1-2, with D hard to call. The germline gives CDR1 SGHRS, CDR2 YFSETQ. CDR3 length: 15 residues. V gave up 1 base and J gave up 8 bases, with 18 bases separating them.

The CDR3, as DNA: TGTGCCAGCAGCTTAGTCGGGGTTACCTTTACCGGGGAGCTGTTTTTT. Translating it yields CASSLVGVTFTGELFF. The chain carries TRBV11-2 and TRBJ2-2; TRBD2 might be the D (5 bases). The CDR3 loop spans 16 amino acids. CDR1 is SGHAT and CDR2 is FQNNGV in the germline V gene. Between the trimmed V and J ends, which lost 1 base and 5 bases, there was a span of 14 bases.

This clonotype came up a few times. The J gene is TRBJ2-4, the V gene TRBV11-2, with D perhaps given as TRBD1 or TRBD2 (5 bases each). Germline V gene lookup returns CDR1 SGHAT and CDR2 FQNNGV. Trimming took 4 bases from V and 1 from J, leaving 20 bases between them. The CDR3 loop spans 18 amino acids. Here the CDR3 DNA reads TGTGCCAGCAGCTGGCTCCGGGGCGCCGCCATGGCCAAAAACATTCAGTACTTC. This gives the protein CASSWLRGAAMAKNIQYF. Drawing the rest from reference TRBV11-2 and TRBJ2-4, the complete variable domain is EAGVAQSPRYKIIEKRQSVAFWCNPISGHATLYWYQQILGQGPKLLIQFQNNGVVDDSQLPKDRFSAERLKGVDSTLKIQPAKLEDSAVYLCASSWLRGAAMAKNIQYFGAGTRLSVL.

The rearrangement uses TRBV20-1 and TRBJ1-2; 10 bases are a match to TRBD1. V trimming: 6 bases; J trimming: 2 bases; junction bases outside the gene matches: 6. Germline CDR1 DFQATT, CDR2 SNEGSKA (reference sequence). The CDR3 covers 14 residues. The CDR3 is CSAGRQGANYGYTF. The DNA for the CDR3 is TGCAGTGCCGGTAGACAGGGGGCGAACTATGGCTACACCTTC.

The chain joins TRBV20-1 to TRBJ2-2; D perhaps matches TRBD1 (6 bases). CDR1 is DFQATT and CDR2 is SNEGSKA in the germline V gene (reference sequence). Trimming removed 6 bases from V and 8 bases from J, with 22 bases in between. The CDR3 sequence is 15 residues long. For the CDR3, the DNA is TGCAGTGCCACACAGGGTACCGCTTCTTCTGGGGAGCTGTTTTTT. Protein sequence: CSATQGTASSGELFF.

A note on this clonotype: One base away lies a much larger clone, so this may be a sequencing read error. The rearrangement uses TRBV30 and TRBJ2-7; TRBD2 matches at 7 bases. Unmatched junction bases numbered 6, after V lost 3 bases and J lost 4 bases. Germline loops: CDR1 GTSNPN, CDR2 SVGIG (reference sequence). The CDR3 has 13 amino acids. The CDR3 nucleotides read TGTGCCTGGAGAGAACTAGCGAGATACGAGCAGTACTTC. Residues: CAWRELARYEQYF.